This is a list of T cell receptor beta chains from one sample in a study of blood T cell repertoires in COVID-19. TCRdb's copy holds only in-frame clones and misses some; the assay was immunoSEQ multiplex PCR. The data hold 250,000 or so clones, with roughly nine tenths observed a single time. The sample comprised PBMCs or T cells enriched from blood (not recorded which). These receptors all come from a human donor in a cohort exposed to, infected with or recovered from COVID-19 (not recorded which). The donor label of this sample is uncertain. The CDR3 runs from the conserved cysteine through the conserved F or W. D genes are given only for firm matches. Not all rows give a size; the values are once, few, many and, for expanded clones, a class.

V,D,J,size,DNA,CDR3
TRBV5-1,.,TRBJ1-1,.,TGCGCCAGCAGCTCCTCGTGGCCGAACACTGAAGCTTTCTTT,CASSSSWPNTEAFF
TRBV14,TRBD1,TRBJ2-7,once,TGTGCCAGCAGCCCAGGATACCCGGGACAGGACCCCTACGAGCAGTACTTC,CASSPGYPGQDPYEQYF
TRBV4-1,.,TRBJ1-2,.,TGCGCCAGCAGCCCGGGGACTGGAAACTATGGCTACACCTTC,CASSPGTGNYGYTF
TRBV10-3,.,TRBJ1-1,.,TGTGCCATCAGCCAGGCCCAGGGTGGCACTGAAGCTTTCTTT,CAISQAQGGTEAFF
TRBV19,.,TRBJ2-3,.,TGTGCCAGTAGTATAGATTCCGGGCGGTTAGGGGGGCAGTATTTT,CASSIDSGRLGGQYF
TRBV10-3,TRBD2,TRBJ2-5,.,TGTGCCATCAGCGACCCCCGGGGGGGACAAGAGACCCAGTACTTC,CAISDPRGGQETQYF
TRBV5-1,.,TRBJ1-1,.,TGCGCCAGCAGCCCTACAAGGCCGGGAAACACTGAAGCTTTCTTT,CASSPTRPGNTEAFF
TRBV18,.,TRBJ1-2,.,TGTGCCAGCTCACCACCCAGGGTTGACTATGGCTACACCTTC,CASSPPRVDYGYTF
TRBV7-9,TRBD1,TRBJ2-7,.,TGTGCCAGCAGCCTGACAGGGCACGAGCAGTACTTC,CASSLTGHEQYF
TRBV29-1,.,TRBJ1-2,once,TGCAGCGTTGCGGGAGCGGGTGAATATGGCTACACCTTC,CSVAGAGEYGYTF
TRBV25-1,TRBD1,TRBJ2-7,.,TGTGCCAGCAGTGAAAGGGACAGGTCATCCTACGAGCAGTACTTC,CASSERDRSSYEQYF
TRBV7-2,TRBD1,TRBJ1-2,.,TGTGCCAGCAGCTTAGCGCAGGGGGACTATGGCTACACCTTC,CASSLAQGDYGYTF
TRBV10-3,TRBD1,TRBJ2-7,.,TGTGCCATCAGTGAGAGGTTTGGGGACAGCTCCTACGAGCAGTACTTC,CAISERFGDSSYEQYF
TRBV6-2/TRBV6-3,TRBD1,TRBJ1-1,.,TGTGCCAGCAGTCGACAGGGCTACACTGAAGCTTTCTTT,CASSRQGYTEAFF
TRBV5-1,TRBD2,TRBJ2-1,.,TGCGCCAGCAGCTTGGAAGCGGGGGGGATTGGTAATGAGCAGTTCTTC,CASSLEAGGIGNEQFF
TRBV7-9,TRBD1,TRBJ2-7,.,TGTGCCAGCAGCACGGGACAGGGGGCCCACGAGCAGTACTTC,CASSTGQGAHEQYF
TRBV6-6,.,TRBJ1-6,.,TGTGCCAGCAGTTACGTTAAATCACCCCTCCACTTT,CASSYVKSPLHF
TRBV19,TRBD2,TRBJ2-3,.,TGTGCCAGTAGTATCCAGAGCGGGGGGGCCGCGGATACGCAGTATTTT,CASSIQSGGAADTQYF
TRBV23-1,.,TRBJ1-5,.,TGCGCCAGCAGTCAGGGAGATCACAAGGGTAATCAGCCCCAGCATTTT,CASSQGDHKGNQPQHF
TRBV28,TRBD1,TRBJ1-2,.,TGTGCCAGCAGCCCCGGACAGGGCCGCCCTTTTAACTATGGCTACACCTTC,CASSPGQGRPFNYGYTF
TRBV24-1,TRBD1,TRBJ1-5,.,TGTGCCACCAGTGATACGGGACAGGGCTGGTATCAGCCCCAGCATTTT,CATSDTGQGWYQPQHF
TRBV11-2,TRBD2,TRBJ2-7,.,TGTGCCAGCAGCCCGTCGGGACTAGTGGGCGAGCAGTACTTC,CASSPSGLVGEQYF
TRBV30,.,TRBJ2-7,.,TGTGCCTGGAGTCCCCGGGACACATTCTCCTACGAGCAGTACTTC,CAWSPRDTFSYEQYF
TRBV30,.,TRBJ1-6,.,TGTGCCTGGAGTGCCCAGGGTGGTTCACCCCTCCACTTT,CAWSAQGGSPLHF
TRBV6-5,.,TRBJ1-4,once,TGTGCCAGTATCAGGGTACCTAATGAAAAACTGTTTTTT,CASIRVPNEKLFF
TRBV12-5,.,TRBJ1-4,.,TGTGCTAGTGGTTTGCTCGGAAAACTGTTTTTT,CASGLLGKLFF
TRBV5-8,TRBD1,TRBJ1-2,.,TGTGCCAGGGACAGGAACTATGGCTACACCTTC,CARDRNYGYTF
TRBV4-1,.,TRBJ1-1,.,TGCGCCAGCAGCCGCCGGGACACTGAAGCTTTCTTT,CASSRRDTEAFF
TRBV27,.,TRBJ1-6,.,TGTGCCAGCAGTTCGCAGGACAGTAATTCACCCCTCCACTTT,CASSSQDSNSPLHF
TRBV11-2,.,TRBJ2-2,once,TGTGCCAGTCGAAACCCCGGGACAAACACCGGGGAGCTGTTTTTT,CASRNPGTNTGELFF
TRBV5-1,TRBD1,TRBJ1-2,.,TGCGCCAGCAGCTTCCCGGACAGGGCGGGAGGCTACACCTTC,CASSFPDRAGGYTF
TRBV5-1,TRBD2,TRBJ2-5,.,TGCGCCAGCAGCTTGCCCGGGACTAGCGGGGGGGGAGAAGAGACCCAGTACTTC,CASSLPGTSGGGEETQYF